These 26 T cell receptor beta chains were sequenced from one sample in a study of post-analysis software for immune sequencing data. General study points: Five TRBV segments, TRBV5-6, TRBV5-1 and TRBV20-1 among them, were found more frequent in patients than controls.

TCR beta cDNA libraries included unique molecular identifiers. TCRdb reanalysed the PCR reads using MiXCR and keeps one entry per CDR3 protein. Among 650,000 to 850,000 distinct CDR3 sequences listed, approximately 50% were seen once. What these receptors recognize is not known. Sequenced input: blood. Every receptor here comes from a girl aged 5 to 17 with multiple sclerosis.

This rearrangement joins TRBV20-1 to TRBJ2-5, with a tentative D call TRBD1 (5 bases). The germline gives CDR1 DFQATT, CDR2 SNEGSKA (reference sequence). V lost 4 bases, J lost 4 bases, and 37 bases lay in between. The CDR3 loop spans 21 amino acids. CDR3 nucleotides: TGCAGTGCTACCAACGTGGGGCTATTATGGGGTGGGCGTACCCCATCAGAGACCCAGTACTTC. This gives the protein CSATNVGLLWGGRTPSETQYF.

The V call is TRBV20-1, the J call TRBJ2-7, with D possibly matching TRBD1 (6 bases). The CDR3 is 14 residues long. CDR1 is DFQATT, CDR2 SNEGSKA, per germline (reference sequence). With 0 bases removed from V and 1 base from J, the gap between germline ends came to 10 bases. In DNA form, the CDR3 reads TGCAGTGCTAGAGATGCTAGGGGGTCCTACGAGCAGTACTTC. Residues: CSARDARGSYEQYF.

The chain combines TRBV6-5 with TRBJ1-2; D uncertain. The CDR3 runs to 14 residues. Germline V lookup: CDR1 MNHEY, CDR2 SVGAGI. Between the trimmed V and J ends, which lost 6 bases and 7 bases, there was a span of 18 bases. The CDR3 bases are TGTGCCAGCAGGAACGGAGAGGGATGGGGTGGCTACACCTTC. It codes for CASRNGEGWGGYTF.

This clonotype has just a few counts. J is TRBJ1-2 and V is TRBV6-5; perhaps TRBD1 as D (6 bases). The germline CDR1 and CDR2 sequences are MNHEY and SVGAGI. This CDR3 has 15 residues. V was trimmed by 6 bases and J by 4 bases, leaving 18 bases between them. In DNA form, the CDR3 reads TGTGCCAGCAGGCCCACAGGGAGAGGAGGCTATGGCTACACCTTC. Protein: CASRPTGRGGYGYTF.

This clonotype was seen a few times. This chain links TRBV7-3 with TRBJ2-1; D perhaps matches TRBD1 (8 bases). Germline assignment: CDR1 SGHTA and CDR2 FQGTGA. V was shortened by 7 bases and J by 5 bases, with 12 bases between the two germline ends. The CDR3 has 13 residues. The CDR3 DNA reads TGTGCCAGCAAACAGGGGGGGCACAATGAGCAGTTCTTC. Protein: CASKQGGHNEQFF.

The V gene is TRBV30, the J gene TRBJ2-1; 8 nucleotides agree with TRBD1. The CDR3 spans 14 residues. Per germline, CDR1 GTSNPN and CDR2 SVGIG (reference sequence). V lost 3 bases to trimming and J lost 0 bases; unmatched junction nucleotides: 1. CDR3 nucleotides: TGTGCCTGGAGGGACAGGGTCTCCTACAATGAGCAGTTCTTC. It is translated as CAWRDRVSYNEQFF.

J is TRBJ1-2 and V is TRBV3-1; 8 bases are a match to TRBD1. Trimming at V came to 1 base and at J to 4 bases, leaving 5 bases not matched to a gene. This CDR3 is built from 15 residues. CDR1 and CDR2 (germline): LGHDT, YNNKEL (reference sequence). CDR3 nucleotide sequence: TGTGCCAGCAGCCAAGTTCGGACAGGGAGCTATGGCTACACCTTC. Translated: CASSQVRTGSYGYTF.

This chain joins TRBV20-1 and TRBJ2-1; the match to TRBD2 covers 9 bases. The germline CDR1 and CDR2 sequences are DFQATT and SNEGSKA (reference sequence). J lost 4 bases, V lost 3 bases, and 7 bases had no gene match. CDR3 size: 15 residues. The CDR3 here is CSARKPSGNYNEQFF. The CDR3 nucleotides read TGCAGTGCTAGGAAGCCTAGCGGGAATTACAATGAGCAGTTCTTC.

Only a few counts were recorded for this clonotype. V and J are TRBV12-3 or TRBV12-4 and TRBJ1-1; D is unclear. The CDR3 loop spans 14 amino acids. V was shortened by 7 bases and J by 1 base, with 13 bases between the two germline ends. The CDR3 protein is CASNPGPTNTEAFF. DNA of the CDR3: TGTGCCAGCAATCCCGGACCGACGAACACTGAAGCTTTCTTT.

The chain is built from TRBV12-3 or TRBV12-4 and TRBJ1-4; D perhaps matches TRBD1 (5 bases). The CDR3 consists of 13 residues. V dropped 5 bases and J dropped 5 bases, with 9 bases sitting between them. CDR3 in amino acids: CASSGTANEKLFF. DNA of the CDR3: TGTGCCAGCAGTGGGACGGCGAATGAAAAACTGTTTTTT.

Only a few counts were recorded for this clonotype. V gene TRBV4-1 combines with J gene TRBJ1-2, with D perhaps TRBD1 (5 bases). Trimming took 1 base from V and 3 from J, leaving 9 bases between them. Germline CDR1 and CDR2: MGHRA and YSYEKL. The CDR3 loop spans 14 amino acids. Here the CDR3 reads CASSQGGADYGYTF. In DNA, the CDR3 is TGCGCCAGCAGCCAAGGGGGCGCGGACTATGGCTACACCTTC.

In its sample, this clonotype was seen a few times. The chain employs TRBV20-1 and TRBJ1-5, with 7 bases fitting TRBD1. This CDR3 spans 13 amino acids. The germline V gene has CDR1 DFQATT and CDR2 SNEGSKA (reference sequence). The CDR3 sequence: CRAGGRGNQPQHF. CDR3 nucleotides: TGCAGGGCAGGGGGACGGGGCAATCAGCCCCAGCATTTT.

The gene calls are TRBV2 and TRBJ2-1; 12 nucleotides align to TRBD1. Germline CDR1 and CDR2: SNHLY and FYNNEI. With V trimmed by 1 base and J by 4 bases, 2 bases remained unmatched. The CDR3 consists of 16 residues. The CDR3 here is CASSEEGQGAYNEQFF. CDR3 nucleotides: TGTGCCAGCAGTGAAGAGGGACAGGGGGCTTACAATGAGCAGTTCTTC.

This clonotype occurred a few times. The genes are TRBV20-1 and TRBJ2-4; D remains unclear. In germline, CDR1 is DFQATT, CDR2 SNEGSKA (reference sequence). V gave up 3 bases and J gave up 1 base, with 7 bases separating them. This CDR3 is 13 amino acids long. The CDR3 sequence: CSASSTAKNIQYF. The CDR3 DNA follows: TGCAGTGCTAGCAGTACGGCCAAAAACATTCAGTACTTC.

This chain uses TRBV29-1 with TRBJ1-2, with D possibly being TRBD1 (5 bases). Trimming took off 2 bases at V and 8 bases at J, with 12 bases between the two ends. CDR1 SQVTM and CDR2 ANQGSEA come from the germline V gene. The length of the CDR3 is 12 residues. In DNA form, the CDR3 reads TGCAGCGTTGAACATGGGGCAGGGGGCTACACCTTC. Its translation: CSVEHGAGGYTF.

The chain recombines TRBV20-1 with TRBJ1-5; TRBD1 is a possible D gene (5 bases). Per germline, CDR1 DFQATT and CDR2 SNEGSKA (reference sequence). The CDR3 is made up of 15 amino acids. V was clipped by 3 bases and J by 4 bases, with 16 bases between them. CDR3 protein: CSARDAGGKNQPQHF. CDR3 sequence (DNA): TGCAGTGCTAGGGATGCGGGGGGAAAGAATCAGCCCCAGCATTTT.

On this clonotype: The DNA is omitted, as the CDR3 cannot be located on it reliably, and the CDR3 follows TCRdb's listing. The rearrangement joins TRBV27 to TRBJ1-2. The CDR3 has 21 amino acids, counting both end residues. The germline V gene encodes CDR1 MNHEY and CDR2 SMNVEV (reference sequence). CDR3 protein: CASSLYSHDEQYFGLHYGYTF.

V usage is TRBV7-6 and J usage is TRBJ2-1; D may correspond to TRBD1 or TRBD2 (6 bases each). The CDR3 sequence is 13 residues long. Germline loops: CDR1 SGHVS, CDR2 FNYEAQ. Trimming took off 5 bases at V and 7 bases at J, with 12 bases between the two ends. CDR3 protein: CASSAGGQNEQFF. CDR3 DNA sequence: TGTGCCAGCAGCGCTGGGGGGCAGAATGAGCAGTTCTTC.

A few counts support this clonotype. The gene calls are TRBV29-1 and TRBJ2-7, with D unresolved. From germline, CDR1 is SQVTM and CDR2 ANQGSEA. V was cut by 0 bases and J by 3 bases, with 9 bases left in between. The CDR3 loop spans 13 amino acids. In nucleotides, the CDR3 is TGCAGCGTTGAAGATACGGCCGACTACGAGCAGTACTTC. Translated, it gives CSVEDTADYEQYF.

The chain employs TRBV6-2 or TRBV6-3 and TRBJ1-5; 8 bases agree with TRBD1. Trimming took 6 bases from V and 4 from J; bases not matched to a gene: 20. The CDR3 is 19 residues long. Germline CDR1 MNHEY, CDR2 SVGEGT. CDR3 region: CASRPAGRTGIIGNQPQHF. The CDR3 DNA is TGTGCCAGCAGGCCGGCGGGACGGACAGGGATAATAGGTAATCAGCCCCAGCATTTT.

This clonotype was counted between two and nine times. As DNA, the CDR3 is TGTGCCAGCAGCGAGCTAGCGGGGGGGTCTACAGATACGCAGTATTTT. It specifies CASSELAGGSTDTQYF. The V gene is TRBV2, the J gene TRBJ2-3; 12 nucleotides match TRBD2. Trimming cost V 6 bases and J 3 bases; bases outside gene matches: 7. This CDR3 contains 16 residues. CDR1 and CDR2 (germline): SNHLY, FYNNEI.

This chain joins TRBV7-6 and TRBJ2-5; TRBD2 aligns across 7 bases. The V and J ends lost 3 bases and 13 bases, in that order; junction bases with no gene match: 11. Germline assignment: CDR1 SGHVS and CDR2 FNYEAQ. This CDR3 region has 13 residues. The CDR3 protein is CASSLGTAGERYF. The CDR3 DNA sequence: TGTGCCAGCAGCTTGGGGACCGCGGGAGAGCGGTACTTC.

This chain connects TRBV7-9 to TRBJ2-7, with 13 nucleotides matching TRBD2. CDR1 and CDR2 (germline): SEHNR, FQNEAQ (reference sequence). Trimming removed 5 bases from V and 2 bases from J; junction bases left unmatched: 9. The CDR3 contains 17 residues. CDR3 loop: CASSPGTSGAPAYEQYF. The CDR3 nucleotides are TGTGCCAGCAGCCCCGGGACTAGCGGGGCCCCGGCCTACGAGCAGTACTTC.

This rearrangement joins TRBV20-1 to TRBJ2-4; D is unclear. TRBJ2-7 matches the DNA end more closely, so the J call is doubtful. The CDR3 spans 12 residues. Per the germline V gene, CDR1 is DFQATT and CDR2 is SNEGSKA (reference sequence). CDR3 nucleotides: TGCAGTGCTAGAGATGTTGCCTACGAGCAGTACTTC. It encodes CSARDVAYEQYF.

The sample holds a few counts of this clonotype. CDR3: CASSLEAGGASGNQPQHF. CDR3 nucleotides: TGTGCCAGCAGCTTAGAGGCAGGGGGCGCGTCAGGCAATCAGCCCCAGCATTTT. The V and J genes are TRBV7-6 and TRBJ1-5; TRBD1 matches at 8 bases. V lost 1 base to trimming and J lost 2 bases; unmatched junction nucleotides: 10. The germline V gene has CDR1 SGHVS and CDR2 FNYEAQ. The CDR3 is made up of 18 amino acids.

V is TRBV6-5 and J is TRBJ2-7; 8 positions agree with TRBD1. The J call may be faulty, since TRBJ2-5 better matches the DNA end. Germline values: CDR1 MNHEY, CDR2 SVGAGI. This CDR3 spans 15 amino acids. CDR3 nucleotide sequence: TGTGCCAGCACCACACACGGACAGGGTGGGGAGACCCAGTACTTC. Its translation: CASTTHGQGGETQYF.